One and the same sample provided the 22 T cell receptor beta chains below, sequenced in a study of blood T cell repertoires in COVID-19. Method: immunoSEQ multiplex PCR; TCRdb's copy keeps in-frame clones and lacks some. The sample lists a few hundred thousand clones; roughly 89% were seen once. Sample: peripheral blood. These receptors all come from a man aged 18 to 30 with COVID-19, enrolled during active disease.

The CDR3 DNA sequence: TGTGCCAGTAGTATCGGTACGATCCCTAACTATGGCTACACCTTC. This codes for CASSIGTIPNYGYTF. The genes are TRBV19 and TRBJ1-2; the D is unclear. CDR1 and CDR2 from the germline V gene are LNHDA and SQIVND (reference sequence). V shed 3 bases and J shed 0 bases, with 11 bases lying between them. The CDR3 has 15 residues.

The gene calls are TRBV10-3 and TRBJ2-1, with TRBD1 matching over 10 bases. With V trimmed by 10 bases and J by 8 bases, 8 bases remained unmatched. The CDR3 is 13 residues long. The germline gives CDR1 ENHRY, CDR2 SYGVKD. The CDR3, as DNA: TGTGCCACAGGGACAGGGGAAGGTTATGAGCAGTTCTTC. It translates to CATGTGEGYEQFF.

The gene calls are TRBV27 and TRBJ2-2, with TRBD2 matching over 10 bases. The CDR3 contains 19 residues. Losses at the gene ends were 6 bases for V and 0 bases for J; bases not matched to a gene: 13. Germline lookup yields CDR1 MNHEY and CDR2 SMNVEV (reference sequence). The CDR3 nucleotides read TGTGCCAGCAGCCTCCTATGGTTAGCGGGGGGCACGAACACCGGGGAGCTGTTTTTT. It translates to CASSLLWLAGGTNTGELFF.

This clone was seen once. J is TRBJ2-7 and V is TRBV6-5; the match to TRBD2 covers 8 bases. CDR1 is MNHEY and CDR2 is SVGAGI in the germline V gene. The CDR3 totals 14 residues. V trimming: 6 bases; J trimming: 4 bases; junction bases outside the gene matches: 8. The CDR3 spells CASSPGSGSYEQYF. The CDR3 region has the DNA TGTGCCAGCAGCCCCGGGAGCGGGAGTTACGAGCAGTACTTC.

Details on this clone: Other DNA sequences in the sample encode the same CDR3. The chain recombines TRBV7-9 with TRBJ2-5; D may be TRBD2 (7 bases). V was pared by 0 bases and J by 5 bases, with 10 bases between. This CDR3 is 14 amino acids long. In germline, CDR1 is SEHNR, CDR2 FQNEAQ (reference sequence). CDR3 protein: CASSLAGGGETQYF. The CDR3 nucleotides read TGTGCCAGCAGCTTAGCGGGAGGGGGTGAGACCCAGTACTTC.

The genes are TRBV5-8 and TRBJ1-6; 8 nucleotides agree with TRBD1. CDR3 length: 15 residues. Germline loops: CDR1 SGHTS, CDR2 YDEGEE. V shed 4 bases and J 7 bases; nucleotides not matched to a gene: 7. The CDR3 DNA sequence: TGTGCCAGCAGCCTGACAGGGGTGGGAAATTCACCCCTCCACTTT. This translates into CASSLTGVGNSPLHF.

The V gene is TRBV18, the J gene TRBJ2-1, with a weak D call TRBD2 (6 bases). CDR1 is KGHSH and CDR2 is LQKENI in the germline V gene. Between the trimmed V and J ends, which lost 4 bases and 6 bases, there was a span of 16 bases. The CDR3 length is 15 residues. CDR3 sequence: CASSLPRGSINEQFF. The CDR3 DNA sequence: TGTGCCAGCTCACTTCCCCGGGGGAGTATCAATGAGCAGTTCTTC.

CDR3 sequence reads: CASSLQYAGLAGPYNEQFF. The CDR3 region has the DNA TGTGCCAGTAGTCTCCAGTATGCGGGACTAGCAGGCCCCTACAATGAGCAGTTCTTC. The chain joins TRBV19 to TRBJ2-1; TRBD2 matches at 9 bases. CDR3 length: 19 residues. CDR1 and CDR2 from the germline V gene are LNHDA and SQIVND (reference sequence). V lost 5 bases to trimming and J lost 2 bases; unmatched junction nucleotides: 16. Together with reference TRBV19 and TRBJ2-1, the CDR3 gives the full variable domain: DGGITQSPKYLFRKEGQNVTLSCEQNLNHDAMYWYRQDPGQGLRLIYYSQIVNDFQKGDIAEGYSVSREKKESFPLTVTSAQKNPTAFYLCASSLQYAGLAGPYNEQFFGPGTRLTVL.

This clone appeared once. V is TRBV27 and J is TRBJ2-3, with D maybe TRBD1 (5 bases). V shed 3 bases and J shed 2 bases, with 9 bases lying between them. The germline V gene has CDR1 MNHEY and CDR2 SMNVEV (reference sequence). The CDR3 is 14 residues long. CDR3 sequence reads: CASSLNRLTDTQYF. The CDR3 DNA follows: TGTGCCAGCAGTTTGAACAGGCTCACAGATACGCAGTATTTT.

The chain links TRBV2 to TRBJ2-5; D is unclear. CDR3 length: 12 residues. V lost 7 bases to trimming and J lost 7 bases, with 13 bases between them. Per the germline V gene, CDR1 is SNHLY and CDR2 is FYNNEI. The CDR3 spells CASNPSRLTQYF. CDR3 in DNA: TGTGCCAGCAATCCTTCCCGGTTGACCCAGTACTTC.

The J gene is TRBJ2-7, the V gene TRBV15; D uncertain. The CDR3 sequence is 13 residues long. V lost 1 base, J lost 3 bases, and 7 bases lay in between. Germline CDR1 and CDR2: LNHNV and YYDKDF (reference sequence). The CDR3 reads CATSRGLDYEQYF. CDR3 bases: TGTGCCACCAGCAGAGGACTCGACTACGAGCAGTACTTC.

The CDR3 reads CASSVGGTAWGGYGYTF. For the CDR3, the DNA is TGCGCCAGCAGCGTGGGTGGAACGGCATGGGGGGGATATGGCTACACCTTC. This chain joins TRBV5-1 and TRBJ1-2, with TRBD1 as a possible D gene (5 bases). Trimming left V 4 bases short and J 5 bases short, with 24 bases between. The CDR3 has 17 amino acids. Looked up from germline, CDR1 is SGHRS and CDR2 is YFSETQ. Full variable domain (missing parts from reference TRBV5-1 and TRBJ1-2): KAGVTQTPRYLIKTRGQQVTLSCSPISGHRSVSWYQQTPGQGLQFLFEYFSETQRNKGNFPGRFSGRQFSNSRSEMNVSTLELGDSALYLCASSVGGTAWGGYGYTFGSGTRLTVV.

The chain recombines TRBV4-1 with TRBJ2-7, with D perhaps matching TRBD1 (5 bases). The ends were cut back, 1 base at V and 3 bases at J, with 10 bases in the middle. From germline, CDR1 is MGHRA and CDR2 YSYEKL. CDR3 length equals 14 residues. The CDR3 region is CASSQVHQGYEQYF. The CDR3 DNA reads TGCGCCAGCAGCCAAGTTCACCAGGGCTACGAGCAGTACTTC.

In nucleotides, the CDR3 is TGTGCCAGCTCACCAATGACTAGCGGGAGATGGGATACGCAGTATTTT. It codes for CASSPMTSGRWDTQYF. The V gene is TRBV18, the J gene TRBJ2-3, with 12 bases aligning to TRBD2. J gave up 6 bases and V 2 bases, and 6 bases lay outside the gene matches. The germline V gene has CDR1 KGHSH and CDR2 LQKENI. This CDR3 region has 16 residues.

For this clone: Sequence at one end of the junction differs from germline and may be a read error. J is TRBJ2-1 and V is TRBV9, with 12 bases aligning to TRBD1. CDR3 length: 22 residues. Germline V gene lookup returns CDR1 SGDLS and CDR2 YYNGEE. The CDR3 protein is CASGVAVGGQGAYERSYNEQFF. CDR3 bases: TGTGCCAGCGGCGTAGCGGTAGGGGGACAGGGGGCGTACGAAAGGTCCTACAATGAGCAGTTCTTC.

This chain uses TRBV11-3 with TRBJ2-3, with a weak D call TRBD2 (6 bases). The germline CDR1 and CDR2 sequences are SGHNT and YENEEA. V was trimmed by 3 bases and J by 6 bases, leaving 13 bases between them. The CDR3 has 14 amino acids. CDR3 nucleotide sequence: TGTGCCAGCAGCTTTCGAGGGGAGGCGGATACGCAGTATTTT. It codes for CASSFRGEADTQYF.

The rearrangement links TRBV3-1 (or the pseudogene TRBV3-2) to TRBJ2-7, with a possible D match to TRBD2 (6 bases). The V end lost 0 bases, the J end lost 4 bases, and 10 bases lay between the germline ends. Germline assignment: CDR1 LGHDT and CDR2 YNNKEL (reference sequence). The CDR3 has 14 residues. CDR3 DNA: TGTGCCAGCAGCCAAGAGGAGGGGAGGTACGAGCAGTACTTC. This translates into CASSQEEGRYEQYF.

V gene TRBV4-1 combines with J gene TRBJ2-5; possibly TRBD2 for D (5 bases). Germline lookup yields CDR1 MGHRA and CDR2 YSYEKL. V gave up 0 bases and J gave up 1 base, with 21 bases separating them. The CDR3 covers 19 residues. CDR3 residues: CASSQDPAGVAGGQETQYF. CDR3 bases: TGCGCCAGCAGCCAAGATCCCGCGGGCGTAGCAGGAGGCCAAGAGACCCAGTACTTC.

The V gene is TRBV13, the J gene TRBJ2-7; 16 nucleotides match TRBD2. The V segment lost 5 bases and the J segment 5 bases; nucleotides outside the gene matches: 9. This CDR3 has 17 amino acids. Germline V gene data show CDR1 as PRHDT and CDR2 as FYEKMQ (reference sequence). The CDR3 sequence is CASSRGLAGGQVDEQYF. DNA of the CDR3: TGTGCCAGCAGCCGGGGACTAGCGGGGGGGCAGGTCGACGAGCAGTACTTC.

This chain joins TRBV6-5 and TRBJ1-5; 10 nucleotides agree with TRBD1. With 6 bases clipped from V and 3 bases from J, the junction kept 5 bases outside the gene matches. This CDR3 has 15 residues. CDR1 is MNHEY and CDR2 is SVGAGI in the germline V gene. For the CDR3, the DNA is TGTGCCAGCAGAAAGGGGACAGGGGACAATCAGCCCCAGCATTTT. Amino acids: CASRKGTGDNQPQHF.

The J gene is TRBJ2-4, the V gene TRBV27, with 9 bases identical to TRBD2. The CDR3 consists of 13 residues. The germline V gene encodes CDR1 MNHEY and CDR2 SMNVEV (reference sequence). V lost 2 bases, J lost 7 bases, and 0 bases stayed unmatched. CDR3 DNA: TGTGCCAGCAGTTTAGCGGGAGGGAACATTCAGTACTTC. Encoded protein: CASSLAGGNIQYF.

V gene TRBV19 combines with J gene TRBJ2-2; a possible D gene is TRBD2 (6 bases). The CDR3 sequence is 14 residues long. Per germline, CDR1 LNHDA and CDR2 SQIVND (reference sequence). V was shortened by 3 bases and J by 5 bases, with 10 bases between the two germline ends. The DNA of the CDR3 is TGTGCCAGTAGTATCCCACGGGGGACCGGGGAGCTGTTTTTT. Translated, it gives CASSIPRGTGELFF.